The clone carrying this T cell receptor beta chain was counted between two and nine times. Its antigen remains unidentified. The V gene's germline CDR1 is SGDLS and CDR2 YYNGEE. The CDR3 extends over 13 amino acids. Addition of a universal primer site occurred through template switching, and cDNA carried unique molecular identifiers. Via MiXCR, TCRdb re-called the 5' RACE reads, giving one row per CDR3 protein. The repertoire holds more than 650,000 distinct CDR3 sequences, with roughly 6% as singletons. The source of the sample is a study of identical twins. Findings and caveats of the study: Modeled out-of-frame TCR alpha sharing in monozygotic twins fell below observed levels. Less excess twin sharing appeared in beta out-of-frame sequences.

Healthy Caucasians, and only they, were the donors. The chain combines TRBV9 with TRBJ2-5; D might be TRBD1 (6 bases). The sequence came from a man aged 18-30 years in good health. What was sequenced was naive T cells sorted from blood. The CDR3 sequence: CATGSGAQETQYF. Written as DNA, the CDR3 is TGTGCGACAGGATCTGGGGCCCAAGAGACCCAGTACTTC.